The 20 T cell receptor beta chains below were found in one sample sequenced in a study of molecular identifiers for immune sequencing clone quantification. TCRdb itself ran the PCR reads through MiXCR, one entry per CDR3 protein. Here the sample spans about 60,000 distinct CDR3 sequences, 15% to 20% being singletons. The sample taken for sequencing was naive CD8+ T cells from blood, with Jurkat cell RNA spiked in. Subset meaning: FACS-sorted CD8+CD4-CCR7+CD45RA+ naive T cells. These receptors originate from a human donor in good health. Some libraries in this study had Jurkat cell RNA spiked in.

This clonotype was counted at least ten times. The chain recombines TRBV11-2 with TRBJ1-3; D not certain. Looked up from germline, CDR1 is SGHAT and CDR2 is FQNNGV. V lost 8 bases, J lost 4 bases, and 9 bases lay in between. The CDR3 is 12 amino acids. The CDR3 reads CASLPRGNTIYF. CDR3 bases: TGTGCCAGCCTCCCGCGGGGAAACACCATATATTTT.

The chain has TRBV12-3 or TRBV12-4 and TRBJ1-3; 8 bases agree with TRBD1. The CDR3 loop spans 14 amino acids. J gave up 8 bases and V 6 bases, and 9 bases lay outside the gene matches. CDR3 region: CASSTLLGQDTIYF. CDR3 bases: TGTGCCAGCAGCACCCTCTTGGGACAGGACACCATATATTTT.

In this sample, this clonotype turned up a few times. The genes are TRBV12-3 or TRBV12-4 and TRBJ2-7; possibly TRBD1 for D (6 bases). V was cut by 6 bases and J by 7 bases, with 10 bases left in between. The CDR3 has 11 amino acids. CDR3 sequence reads: CASRRGREQYF. CDR3 in DNA: TGTGCCAGCAGAAGGGGGAGAGAGCAGTACTTC.

This clonotype was picked up many times. The chain links TRBV11-3 to TRBJ2-1, with 10 bases lining up with TRBD1. Germline lookup yields CDR1 SGHNT and CDR2 YENEEA. The CDR3 runs to 14 residues. The V gene end was trimmed by 6 bases and the J gene end by 12 bases; junction bases not matched to a gene: 11. Written as DNA, the CDR3 is TGTGCCAGCAGGGGACAGGGGTACAATGAGTGGCAGTTCTTC. Encoded protein: CASRGQGYNEWQFF.

There are many counts of this clonotype. V is TRBV9 and J is TRBJ1-1; 8 nucleotides agree with TRBD1. CDR3 length equals 18 residues. CDR1 SGDLS and CDR2 YYNGEE come from the germline V gene. J was trimmed by 3 bases and V by 0 bases; bases with no gene match: 13. The CDR3: CASSVGSGQAPRYTEAFF. The CDR3 region has the DNA TGTGCCAGCAGCGTAGGTTCGGGACAGGCCCCGCGTTACACTGAAGCTTTCTTT. The variable domain in full, completed from reference TRBV9 and TRBJ1-1, reads DSGVTQTPKHLITATGQRVTLRCSPRSGDLSVYWYQQSLDQGLQFLIQYYNGEERAKGNILERFSAQQFPDLHSELNLSSLELGDSALYFCASSVGSGQAPRYTEAFFGQGTRLTVV.

The chain carries TRBV19 and TRBJ2-2, with D perhaps TRBD2 (5 bases). The CDR3 consists of 15 residues. The germline V gene has CDR1 LNHDA and CDR2 SQIVND (reference sequence). Deletions cut 8 bases from V and 0 bases from J, with 13 bases between. CDR3: CASGGWNPNTGELFF. CDR3 coding DNA: TGTGCCAGTGGAGGATGGAACCCGAACACCGGGGAGCTGTTTTTT. The full variable domain, completed using reference TRBV19 and TRBJ2-2, is DGGITQSPKYLFRKEGQNVTLSCEQNLNHDAMYWYRQDPGQGLRLIYYSQIVNDFQKGDIAEGYSVSREKKESFPLTVTSAQKNPTAFYLCASGGWNPNTGELFFGEGSRLTVL.

This clonotype was detected ten times or more. The CDR3 nucleotides are TGCGCCAGCCGCGGACTAGCGGGTAGCTATGAGCAGTTCTTC. It specifies CASRGLAGSYEQFF. The chain couples TRBV10-1 to TRBJ2-1, with 11 bases fitting TRBD2. The CDR3 runs to 14 residues. The V gene end was trimmed by 8 bases and the J gene end by 8 bases; junction bases not matched to a gene: 8. Germline CDR1 is WNHNN and CDR2 is SYGVQD (reference sequence).

By share, this clonotype ranks as medium-sized. V and J are TRBV5-1 and TRBJ2-5, with 14 nucleotides matching TRBD2. Germline V lookup: CDR1 SGHRS, CDR2 YFSETQ. The junction had 10 bases not matched to a gene; V was cut back by 4 bases and J by 2 bases. The CDR3 is made up of 18 amino acids. The CDR3 DNA follows: TGCGCCAGCAGCAGAATGGGACTAGCGGGAGTCCCTCAAGAGACCCAGTACTTC. It yields the protein CASSRMGLAGVPQETQYF.

The genes are TRBV6-1 and TRBJ2-1; possibly TRBD1 for D (6 bases). The CDR3 totals 16 residues. The germline V gene has CDR1 MNHNS and CDR2 SASEGT. Trimming cost V 6 bases and J 2 bases, with 17 bases left between them. The CDR3 loop is CASSSTSGVPYNEQFF. The CDR3 nucleotides read TGTGCCAGCAGCAGCACCTCAGGGGTTCCCTACAATGAGCAGTTCTTC.

This clonotype occurred a few times. One base away lies a much larger clone, so this may be a sequencing read error. V gene TRBV7-9 combines with J gene TRBJ2-7, with D possibly TRBD2 on 5 matching bases. Germline-derived CDR1 and CDR2 are SEHNR and FQNEAQ (reference sequence). This CDR3 comprises 14 residues. The CDR3 bases are TGTGCCAGCGGCTTAACCGAGGGCACCTACGAGCAGTACTTC. It codes for CASGLTEGTYEQYF. The full variable domain, in which reference TRBV7-9 and TRBJ2-7 provide the parts outside the CDR3, is DTGVSQNPRHKITKRGQNVTFRCDPISEHNRLYWYRQTLGQGPEFLTYFQNEAQLEKSRLLSDRFSAERPKGSFSTLEIQRTEQGDSAMYLCASGLTEGTYEQYFGPGTRLTVT.

The chain carries TRBV27 and TRBJ1-1, with D perhaps matching TRBD1 (6 bases). Germline loops: CDR1 MNHEY, CDR2 SMNVEV (reference sequence). The CDR3 loop spans 14 amino acids. V was pared by 6 bases and J by 4 bases, with 15 bases between. The CDR3 nucleotides are TGTGCCAGCAGCCTCTTGGGGACATCCACTGAAGCTTTCTTT. Its translation: CASSLLGTSTEAFF.

The rearrangement joins TRBV7-9 to TRBJ2-1; D is possibly TRBD2 (6 bases). The V end lost 3 bases, the J end lost 0 bases, and 9 bases lay between the germline ends. Germline V gene sequence: CDR1 SEHNR, CDR2 FQNEAQ (reference sequence). This CDR3 contains 15 residues. The CDR3 DNA reads TGTGCCAGCAGCTTTATTAGCGGCTCCTACAATGAGCAGTTCTTC. This sequence encodes CASSFISGSYNEQFF.

This clonotype was seen at least ten times. The rearrangement uses TRBV19 and TRBJ1-4, with D possibly matching TRBD1 (5 bases). The CDR3 spans 17 residues. V was pared by 3 bases and J by 1 base, with 15 bases between. Germline values: CDR1 LNHDA, CDR2 SQIVND (reference sequence). CDR3 in DNA: TGTGCCAGTAGTATGGGGGTGTCGGTTGGAACTAATGAAAAACTGTTTTTT. This gives the protein CASSMGVSVGTNEKLFF.

This clonotype appeared a single time. It may be a read error: a sequence one base away is much more abundant. V usage is TRBV2 and J usage is TRBJ2-3; no clear D. The CDR3 spans 12 residues. CDR1 SNHLY and CDR2 FYNNEI come from the germline V gene. CDR3 sequence: CVSPLRTDTQYF. CDR3 nucleotide sequence: TGTGTCAGCCCACTCCGGACAGATACGCAGTATTTT.

This clonotype was recorded many times. The chain couples TRBV12-5 to TRBJ2-3; 7 bases map to TRBD2. Germline V gene sequence: CDR1 LGHNT, CDR2 FRNRAP. The CDR3 runs to 15 residues. J was trimmed by 1 base and V by 4 bases; bases with no gene match: 5. The CDR3 DNA reads as TGTGCTAGTGGTTCACTTGGGGGGGGCACAGATACGCAGTATTTT. Its protein is CASGSLGGGTDTQYF. Full variable domain (outside the CDR3, taken from reference TRBV12-5 and TRBJ2-3): DARVTQTPRHKVTEMGQEVTMRCQPILGHNTVFWYRQTMMQGLELLAYFRNRAPLDDSGMPKDRFSAEMPDATLATLKIQPSEPRDSAVYFCASGSLGGGTDTQYFGPGTRLTVL.

This clonotype was seen many times. V gene TRBV3-1 combines with J gene TRBJ2-7; the match to TRBD1 covers 8 bases. The J segment lost 4 bases and the V segment lost 3 bases, leaving 8 bases of the junction unmatched. CDR3 length: 15 amino acids. Germline-derived CDR1 and CDR2 are LGHDT and YNNKEL (reference sequence). The CDR3 is CASSHVQGAVYEQYF. The CDR3 nucleotides are TGTGCCAGCAGCCACGTGCAGGGGGCTGTGTACGAGCAGTACTTC.

The rearrangement joins TRBV20-1 to TRBJ2-1; TRBD2 agrees at 8 bases. In germline, CDR1 is DFQATT, CDR2 SNEGSKA (reference sequence). With V trimmed by 5 bases and J by 6 bases, 6 bases remained unmatched. The CDR3 has 13 amino acids. CDR3 nucleotide sequence: TGCAGTGCTTCCGGGACTAGAGGCAATGAGCAGTTCTTC. Residues: CSASGTRGNEQFF.

This clonotype was picked up a small number of times. One end of the junction does not line up with germline, which may come from a read error. In DNA, the CDR3 is TGTGCCAGCCGCGTAGTACCCGCTAGCACAGATACGCAGTATTTT. This encodes CASRVVPASTDTQYF. The chain is built from TRBV9 and TRBJ2-3; D gene unclear. The CDR3 spans 15 residues. Germline V lookup: CDR1 SGDLS, CDR2 YYNGEE.

This clonotype was picked up many times. The chain carries TRBV4-1 and TRBJ2-2, with D perhaps matching TRBD2 (8 bases). CDR1 MGHRA and CDR2 YSYEKL come from the germline V gene. The CDR3 covers 19 residues. Trimming stripped 3 bases from V and 0 bases from J, with 20 bases between. CDR3 amino acids: CASSHRQGPGLANTGELFF. CDR3 sequence (DNA): TGCGCCAGCAGCCACCGACAGGGACCGGGACTAGCGAACACCGGGGAGCTGTTTTTT.

Of note for this clonotype: This may stem from a read error, because a much larger clone lies one nucleotide away. The chain combines TRBV12-3 or TRBV12-4 with TRBJ1-1, with D maybe TRBD1 (5 bases). This CDR3 has 12 amino acids. Between the trimmed V and J ends, which lost 7 bases and 4 bases, there was a span of 10 bases. Written as DNA, the CDR3 is TGTGCCAGCATCTGGGGGGGCACTGAAGCTTTCTTT. Translated: CASIWGGTEAFF.